This TCR beta chain was captured by sequencing in a study of human T cells and chemical hapten exposure. Study-wide context: Skin on the upper inner arm, about 2 cm by about 2 cm in size, was sensitized with 2% DPC.

It was the library that attached unique molecular identifiers to individual cDNA molecules. One entry per CDR3 protein, called by TCRdb with MiXCR from the RACE reads. Among approximately 350,000 distinct CDR3 sequences listed, roughly 6% were seen once. Time point in this sample: patch test 2, 6 weeks after DPC sensitization. The sample's treatment: therapeutic diphenylcyclopropenone sensitization with weekly scalp DPC. Blood, whole and unfractionated, served as the source for total RNA extraction. This clonotype was observed many times. Its antigen is currently unknown. The germline V gene encodes CDR1 SEHNR and CDR2 FQNEAQ (reference sequence). The CDR3 contains 13 residues. V was trimmed by 3 bases and J by 5 bases, leaving 10 bases between them. General study results and limits: Healthy individuals' immune responses may differ from those of donors, who had alopecia.

The V gene is TRBV7-9, the J gene TRBJ1-2; D remains ambiguous. The sequenced sample was whole blood, obtained in connection with sensitization to the hapten diphenylcyclopropenone (DPC). This clonotype originated in a woman younger than 35 with alopecia areata. Some clones in this sample may be carry-over from other donors' samples. The CDR3 protein is CASSFGGEYGYTF. For the CDR3, the DNA is TGTGCCAGCAGCTTTGGAGGTGAATATGGCTACACCTTC. The entire variable domain, with the rest obtained from reference TRBV7-9 and TRBJ1-2, is as follows: DTGVSQNPRHKITKRGQNVTFRCDPISEHNRLYWYRQTLGQGPEFLTYFQNEAQLEKSRLLSDRFSAERPKGSFSTLEIQRTEQGDSAMYLCASSFGGEYGYTFGSGTRLTVV.